This entry features one T cell receptor beta chain sequence. Those enrolled, adults aged 18 to 89 years, came from about 24 US areas. Trimming removed 1 base from V and 3 bases from J; junction bases left unmatched: 8. CDR3 length: 19 residues. Per the germline V gene, CDR1 is LGHDT and CDR2 is YNNKEL (reference sequence). This specimen comes from a study of blood T cell repertoires in COVID-19. Study-level information: Spain, Italy and the United States supplied samples that represented acute and convalescent COVID-19. Sample material is recorded as cDNA or gDNA derived from T cells, B-cell-depleted T cells, or PBMCs.

Using immunoSEQ multiplex PCR, the repertoire was profiled, and TCRdb retains in-frame clones only, with some absent. The profile shows 150,000 or so clones, 80% of them singletons. The clonotype was recovered from a man aged 40-49 years who had recovered from COVID-19. This chain connects TRBV3-1 (or the pseudogene TRBV3-2) to TRBJ2-3, with TRBD2 identical over 15 bases. The sequenced sample was PBMCs or T cells enriched from blood (not recorded which). CDR3 DNA: TGTGCCAGCAGCCAAGGCCGGACTAGCGGGGGGGTAATGACAGATACGCAGTATTTT. The encoded protein is CASSQGRTSGGVMTDTQYF.